This T cell receptor (beta chain) was sequenced during a study of shared clonotypes between healthy human individuals. The repertoire was sequenced with immunoSEQ multiplex PCR; TCRdb's copy has only in-frame clones and lacks some. Of roughly 2.2 million clones listed, around 93% were seen once; the top ten hold 0.37%. Study conclusions and caveats: The naive CD4 repertoires of a few donors were compared, and approximately 4.5% of clonotypes were shared. Memory subsets generally showed smaller estimated richness than naive subsets did.

Remarks on this clone: The antigen is undetermined.

Every donor was a Caucasian adult from Nashville, Tennessee. Naive CD45RA+ and memory CD45RA-negative subsets were split from CD4+ cells. The V and J ends lost 5 bases and 0 bases respectively, with 9 bases between them. There are 13 residues in the CDR3. Germline lookup yields CDR1 SQVTM and CDR2 ANQGSEA. The sample taken for sequencing was naive CD4+ T cells from PBMCs. The subset here: CD45RA+ positively selected. The rearrangement uses TRBV29-1 and TRBJ2-3; possibly TRBD1 or TRBD2 for D (6 bases each). The source is a young man in good health. Some clones in this sample may be carry-over from other donors' samples. The CDR3 spells CSVRRGSTDTQYF. The CDR3 coding sequence is TGCAGCGTTCGGAGGGGGAGCACAGATACGCAGTATTTT.